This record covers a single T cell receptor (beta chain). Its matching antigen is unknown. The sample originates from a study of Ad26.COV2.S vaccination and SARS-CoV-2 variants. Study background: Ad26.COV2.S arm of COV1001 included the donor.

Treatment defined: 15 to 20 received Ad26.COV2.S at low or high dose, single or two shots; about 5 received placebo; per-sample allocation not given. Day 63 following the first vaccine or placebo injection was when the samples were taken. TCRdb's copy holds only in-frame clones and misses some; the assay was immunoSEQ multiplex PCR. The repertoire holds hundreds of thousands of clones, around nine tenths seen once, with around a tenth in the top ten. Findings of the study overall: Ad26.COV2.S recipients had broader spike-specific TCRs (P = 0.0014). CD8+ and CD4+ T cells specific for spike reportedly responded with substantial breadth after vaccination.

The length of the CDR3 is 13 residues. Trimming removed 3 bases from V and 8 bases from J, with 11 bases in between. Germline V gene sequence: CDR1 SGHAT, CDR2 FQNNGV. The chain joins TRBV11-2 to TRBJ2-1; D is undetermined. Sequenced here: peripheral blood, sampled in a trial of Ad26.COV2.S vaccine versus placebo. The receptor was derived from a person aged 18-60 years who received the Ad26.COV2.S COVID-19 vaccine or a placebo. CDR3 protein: CASSLVGNDEQFF. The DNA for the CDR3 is TGTGCCAGCAGCTTGGTAGGGAACGATGAGCAGTTCTTC.